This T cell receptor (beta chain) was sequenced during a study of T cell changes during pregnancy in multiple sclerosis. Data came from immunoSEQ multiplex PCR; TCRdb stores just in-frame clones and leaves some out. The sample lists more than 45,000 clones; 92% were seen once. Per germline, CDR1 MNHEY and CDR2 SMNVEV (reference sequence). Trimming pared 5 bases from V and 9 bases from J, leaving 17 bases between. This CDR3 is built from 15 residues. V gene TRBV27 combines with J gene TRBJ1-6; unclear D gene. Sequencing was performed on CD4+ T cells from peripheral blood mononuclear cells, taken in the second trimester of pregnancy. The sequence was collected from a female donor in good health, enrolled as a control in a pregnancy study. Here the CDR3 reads CASSPTGARGSPLHF. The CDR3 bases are TGTGCCAGCAGTCCCACGGGAGCCCGGGGTTCACCCCTCCACTTT.